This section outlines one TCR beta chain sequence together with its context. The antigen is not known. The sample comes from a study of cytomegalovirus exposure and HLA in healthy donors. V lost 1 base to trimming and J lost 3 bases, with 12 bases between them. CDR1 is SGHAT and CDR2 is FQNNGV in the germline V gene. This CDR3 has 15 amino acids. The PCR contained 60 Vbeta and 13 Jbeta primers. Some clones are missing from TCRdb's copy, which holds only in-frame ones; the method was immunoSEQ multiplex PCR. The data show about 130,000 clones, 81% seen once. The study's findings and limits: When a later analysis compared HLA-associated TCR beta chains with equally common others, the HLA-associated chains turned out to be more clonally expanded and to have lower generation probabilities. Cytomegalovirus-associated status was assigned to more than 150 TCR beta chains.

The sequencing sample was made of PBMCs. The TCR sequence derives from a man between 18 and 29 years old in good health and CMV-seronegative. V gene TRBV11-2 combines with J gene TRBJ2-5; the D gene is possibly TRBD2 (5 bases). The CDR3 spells CASSLGVGRKETQYF. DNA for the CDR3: TGTGCCAGCAGCTTAGGTGTAGGGAGAAAAGAGACCCAGTACTTC.